This passage covers 15 T cell receptor beta chains from one sample sequenced in a study of CD8 T cells in Susac syndrome. The authors reverse transcribed roughly 0.5 to 1 ug RNA with random hexamers. From the immunoSEQ multiplex PCR reads, TCRdb called clonotypes with MiXCR, one entry per CDR3 protein. This sample has about 160,000 distinct CDR3 sequences, with just under 95% found just once. The sequenced sample was CD4+ T cells from PBMCs. Receptors originate from a human donor in good health.

The chain recombines TRBV5-1 with TRBJ2-5, with unresolved D. Germline V gene sequence: CDR1 SGHRS, CDR2 YFSETQ. This CDR3 region has 15 residues. Trimming stripped 8 bases from V and 0 bases from J, with 17 bases between. CDR3 nucleotide sequence: TGCGCCAGTAAGATACGCCCGGCAGACCAAGAGACCCAGTACTTC. This encodes CASKIRPADQETQYF.

The J gene is TRBJ2-3, the V gene TRBV5-1; 7 nucleotides match TRBD1. The CDR3 runs to 14 residues. Germline CDR1 and CDR2: SGHRS and YFSETQ. The junction had 6 bases not matched to a gene; V was cut back by 5 bases and J by 3 bases. The chain's CDR3 is CASRARQGTDTQYF. CDR3 nucleotide sequence: TGCGCCAGCAGGGCCAGACAGGGAACAGATACGCAGTATTTT.

The chain joins TRBV5-1 to TRBJ2-6, with D possibly being TRBD1 or TRBD2 (5 bases each). From germline, CDR1 is SGHRS and CDR2 YFSETQ. The CDR3 spans 15 residues. Trimming removed 4 bases at V and 4 bases at J, with 12 bases between. CDR3 loop: CASSSIGTGANVLTF. The DNA for the CDR3 is TGCGCCAGCAGCAGTATAGGGACCGGGGCCAACGTCCTGACTTTC. The variable domain in full, with the rest retrieved from reference TRBV5-1 and TRBJ2-6, is KAGVTQTPRYLIKTRGQQVTLSCSPISGHRSVSWYQQTPGQGLQFLFEYFSETQRNKGNFPGRFSGRQFSNSRSEMNVSTLELGDSALYLCASSSIGTGANVLTFGAGSRLTVL.

The chain recombines TRBV6-1 with TRBJ1-1; no firm D call. CDR1 MNHNS and CDR2 SASEGT come from the germline V gene. V lost 5 bases, J lost 4 bases, and 17 bases lay in between. The CDR3 has 15 amino acids. CDR3: CASSPGPPRGTEAFF. Written as DNA, the CDR3 is TGTGCCAGCAGTCCGGGCCCCCCGCGAGGCACTGAAGCTTTCTTT.

The chain has TRBV6-5 and TRBJ2-7; possible D gene TRBD1, 6 bases. CDR3 length: 15 amino acids. V was trimmed by 0 bases and J by 3 bases, leaving 12 bases between them. Germline V gene data show CDR1 as MNHEY and CDR2 as SVGAGI. In nucleotides, the CDR3 is TGTGCCAGCAGTTACTCTGGGGGCAGTAACTACGAGCAGTACTTC. The encoded protein is CASSYSGGSNYEQYF.

The rearrangement links TRBV13 to TRBJ2-3, with 12 bases aligning to TRBD2. After removal of 5 bases from V and 0 bases from J, the junction contained 6 bases not matched to a gene. This CDR3 contains 17 residues. Germline V lookup: CDR1 PRHDT, CDR2 FYEKMQ (reference sequence). The CDR3 protein is CASSTGLAGPSTDTQYF. CDR3 nucleotides: TGTGCCAGCAGCACAGGACTAGCGGGGCCAAGCACAGATACGCAGTATTTT.

The chain combines TRBV7-9 with TRBJ2-5; D is unclear. With 3 bases removed from V and 5 bases from J, the gap between germline ends came to 16 bases. This CDR3 comprises 15 residues. CDR1 and CDR2 from the germline V gene are SEHNR and FQNEAQ (reference sequence). As DNA, the CDR3 is TGTGCCAGCAGCTTGGTGTCGGTACGCGCTGAGACCCAGTACTTC. Protein: CASSLVSVRAETQYF.

This chain uses TRBV4-2 with TRBJ2-2; D may correspond to TRBD1 or TRBD2 (5 bases each). This CDR3 region has 16 residues. Per the germline V gene, CDR1 is LGHNA and CDR2 is YNFKEQ. The germline V and J ends were trimmed by 3 bases and 8 bases, with 19 bases remaining between them. The CDR3 DNA follows: TGTGCCAGCAGCCAGAACCCGGGACCCCAGTCGGGGGAGCTGTTTTTT. Amino acids: CASSQNPGPQSGELFF.

This chain connects TRBV20-1 to TRBJ1-5; no reliable D call. The CDR3 spans 12 residues. In germline, CDR1 is DFQATT, CDR2 SNEGSKA (reference sequence). The V and J ends lost 3 bases and 6 bases respectively, with 9 bases between them. In DNA, the CDR3 is TGCAGTGCTAGTGGGAGGTCTCAGCCCCAGCATTTT. As protein: CSASGRSQPQHF.

V is TRBV5-1 and J is TRBJ2-1; 11 nucleotides align to TRBD2. This CDR3 region has 16 residues. Germline trimming cut 3 bases from V and 7 bases from J; bases unmatched to any gene: 9. Germline V lookup: CDR1 SGHRS, CDR2 YFSETQ. The CDR3 here is CASSSYYSGGANEQFF. CDR3 bases: TGCGCCAGCAGCTCGTATTATAGCGGGGGGGCGAATGAGCAGTTCTTC. Full variable domain (outside the CDR3, taken from reference TRBV5-1 and TRBJ2-1): KAGVTQTPRYLIKTRGQQVTLSCSPISGHRSVSWYQQTPGQGLQFLFEYFSETQRNKGNFPGRFSGRQFSNSRSEMNVSTLELGDSALYLCASSSYYSGGANEQFFGPGTRLTVL.

This clonotype was seen only once. CDR3 residues: CASSQRGASYEQYF. The DNA of the CDR3 is TGTGCCAGCAGTCAACGAGGCGCCTCCTACGAGCAGTACTTC. The gene calls are TRBV12-3 or TRBV12-4 and TRBJ2-7, with no clear D. The germline V and J ends were trimmed by 5 bases and 0 bases, with 11 bases remaining between them. The CDR3 is 14 amino acids.

The chain combines TRBV7-9 with TRBJ2-7, with unresolved D. With 8 bases removed from V and 1 base from J, the gap between germline ends came to 12 bases. The CDR3 contains 13 residues. CDR1 and CDR2 from the germline V gene are SEHNR and FQNEAQ (reference sequence). CDR3 amino acids: CASPLDGSYEQYF. The DNA for the CDR3 is TGTGCCAGCCCACTGGACGGGTCCTACGAGCAGTACTTC. The variable domain in full, completed from reference TRBV7-9 and TRBJ2-7, reads DTGVSQNPRHKITKRGQNVTFRCDPISEHNRLYWYRQTLGQGPEFLTYFQNEAQLEKSRLLSDRFSAERPKGSFSTLEIQRTEQGDSAMYLCASPLDGSYEQYFGPGTRLTVT.

This chain uses TRBV29-1 with TRBJ1-2, with D unclear. This CDR3 is 13 amino acids long. Germline CDR1 and CDR2: SQVTM and ANQGSEA. V dropped 4 bases and J dropped 4 bases, with 13 bases sitting between them. CDR3 nucleotide sequence: TGCAGCGTTGGGGTGCCGGGATCCTATGGCTACACCTTC. This sequence encodes CSVGVPGSYGYTF. Together with reference TRBV29-1 and TRBJ1-2, the CDR3 gives the full variable domain: SAVISQKPSRDICQRGTSLTIQCQVDSQVTMMFWYRQQPGQSLTLIATANQGSEATYESGFVIDKFPISRPNLTFSTLTVSNMSPEDSSIYLCSVGVPGSYGYTFGSGTRLTVV.

The chain is built from TRBV6-6 and TRBJ2-7; D remains unclear. Germline CDR1 and CDR2: MNHNY and SVGAGI (reference sequence). Trimming cost V 8 bases and J 4 bases, with 21 bases left between them. The CDR3 runs 15 residues. CDR3 coding DNA: TGTGCCAGCTGTCAGAACAGATACTCCCTTTACGAGCAGTACTTC. Amino acid sequence: CASCQNRYSLYEQYF.

This rearrangement joins TRBV20-1 to TRBJ1-1, with TRBD1 matching over 9 bases. This CDR3 is built from 14 residues. V was pared by 6 bases and J by 7 bases, with 12 bases of the junction left unmatched. Looked up from germline, CDR1 is DFQATT and CDR2 is SNEGSKA (reference sequence). The CDR3: CSARTGEGWGEAFF. CDR3 coding DNA: TGCAGTGCCAGGACAGGGGAAGGGTGGGGTGAAGCTTTCTTT.